Listed below are T cell receptor beta chains from one sample, sequenced in a study of shared clonotypes between healthy human individuals. The repertoire was sequenced with immunoSEQ multiplex PCR; TCRdb's copy has only in-frame clones and lacks some. The sample includes roughly 2.1 million clones, more than 85% of them seen just once. Material for sequencing was naive CD8+ T cells from PBMCs. These receptors were collected from a man aged 18 to 30 in good health. Some clones in this sample may be carry-over from other donors' samples. CDR3s include the opening cysteine and the closing phenylalanine or tryptophan. A D gene is named only where the DNA matches it firmly. The size field is filled for only some rows; it gives once, few, many or a size class.

v_call	cdr3_length	j_call	clone_size	d_call	cdr3_aa	cdr3_nt
TRBV19	15	TRBJ2-1	NA	TRBD2	CASTVVAGGDNEQFF	TGTGCCAGTACGGTGGTGGCGGGAGGGGACAATGAGCAGTTCTTC
TRBV21-1	14	TRBJ2-5	NA	NA	CASSKFGGPETQYF	TGTGCCAGCAGCAAATTTGGGGGCCCAGAGACCCAGTACTTC
TRBV4-1	16	TRBJ2-2	NA	TRBD2	CASSQKSGKGAGELFF	TGCGCCAGCAGCCAAAAAAGCGGGAAAGGGGCCGGGGAGCTGTTTTTT
TRBV7-8	15	TRBJ2-5	NA	NA	CASSLLKAYQETQYF	TGTGCCAGCAGCCTCCTGAAGGCTTACCAAGAGACCCAGTACTTC
TRBV7-2	15	TRBJ1-3	NA	NA	CASSPRWDPGNTIYF	TGTGCCAGCAGCCCCCGCTGGGATCCTGGAAACACCATATATTTT
TRBV28	14	TRBJ2-2	NA	NA	CASSDGAAAGELFF	TGTGCCAGTAGCGACGGGGCAGCGGCCGGGGAGCTGTTTTTT
TRBV12-5	14	TRBJ2-1	NA	TRBD1	CASGFTTTGGEQFF	TGTGCTAGTGGTTTCACAACGACAGGGGGTGAGCAGTTCTTC
TRBV9	13	TRBJ2-5	NA	NA	CASSAGTRPTQYF	TGTGCCAGCAGCGCCGGGACCCGGCCCACCCAGTACTTC
TRBV9	15	TRBJ2-1	NA	TRBD1	CASSVGGTGANEQFF	TGTGCCAGCAGCGTAGGAGGGACAGGGGCCAATGAGCAGTTCTTC
TRBV5-4	14	TRBJ2-7	NA	NA	CASSFGTSSYEQYF	TGTGCCAGCAGCTTTGGGACTTCTTCCTACGAGCAGTACTTC
TRBV19	14	TRBJ2-7	NA	TRBD1	CASSTGVTSYEQYF	TGTGCCAGTAGCACAGGGGTGACCTCCTACGAGCAGTACTTC
TRBV6-5	12	TRBJ1-2	NA	TRBD1	CASSSQGNGYTF	TGTGCCAGCAGTTCACAGGGGAATGGCTACACCTTC
TRBV10-3	13	TRBJ2-7	once	NA	CAITSSGIYEQYF	TGTGCCATCACTAGTAGCGGAATCTACGAGCAGTACTTC
TRBV28	16	TRBJ2-1	NA	TRBD1	CASRPTGASSYNEQFF	TGTGCCAGCAGACCAACAGGGGCGAGCTCCTACAATGAGCAGTTCTTC
TRBV6-5	15	TRBJ2-7	NA	NA	CASSYSSQGPYEQYF	TGTGCCAGCAGTTACTCGTCACAGGGCCCCTACGAGCAGTACTTC
TRBV4-2	18	TRBJ2-3	NA	TRBD1	CASSQVVLKGQGTDTQYF	TGTGCCAGCAGCCAAGTAGTTTTGAAAGGACAGGGCACAGATACGCAGTATTTT
TRBV6-5	12	TRBJ2-7	NA	TRBD2	CAIPTSGYEQYF	TGTGCCATTCCGACTAGCGGGTACGAGCAGTACTTC
TRBV11-2	14	TRBJ2-7	NA	TRBD2	CASTAAGGKYEQYF	TGTGCCAGCACCGCCGCGGGGGGGAAATACGAGCAGTACTTC
TRBV15	15	TRBJ2-1	NA	TRBD2	CATERERESHNEQFF	TGTGCCACCGAGCGAGAGCGGGAGTCACACAATGAGCAGTTCTTC
TRBV2	17	TRBJ2-2	once	NA	CASSVSATESNTGELFF	TGTGCCAGCAGTGTTAGTGCCACAGAGTCGAACACCGGGGAGCTGTTTTTT
TRBV9	11	TRBJ1-2	NA	NA	CASRGIYGYTF	TGTGCCAGCAGGGGAATCTATGGCTACACCTTC
TRBV4-2	16	TRBJ2-1	NA	NA	CASSQEAGSSYNEQFF	TGTGCCAGCAGCCAAGAGGCGGGTAGCTCCTACAATGAGCAGTTCTTC
TRBV9	14	TRBJ2-7	NA	NA	CASSFGPTPHEQYF	TGTGCCAGCAGCTTTGGGCCCACCCCCCACGAGCAGTACTTC
TRBV29-1	15	TRBJ1-1	NA	TRBD1	CSVDDTNRGRTEAFF	TGCAGCGTTGACGATACGAACAGGGGTAGGACTGAAGCTTTCTTT
TRBV10-1	16	TRBJ1-5	NA	NA	CASSEWNLTAEQPQHF	TGCGCCAGCAGTGAATGGAACCTTACAGCGGAGCAGCCCCAGCATTTT
TRBV11-3	15	TRBJ2-1	NA	NA	CASSLDWTLNNEQFF	TGTGCCAGCAGCTTAGATTGGACTTTAAACAATGAGCAGTTCTTC
TRBV5-4	15	TRBJ1-2	NA	NA	CASSFGPERNYGYTF	TGTGCCAGCAGCTTTGGACCGGAAAGGAACTATGGCTACACCTTC
TRBV7-6	13	TRBJ2-3	NA	NA	CASSLGRADTQYF	TGTGCCAGCAGCTTAGGACGGGCAGATACGCAGTATTTT
TRBV28	16	TRBJ2-1	NA	TRBD1	CASSSTPRGRGNEQFF	TGTGCCAGCAGTTCGACTCCCAGGGGGCGCGGGAATGAGCAGTTCTTC
TRBV5-5	16	TRBJ2-7	NA	NA	CASSLPRGINSYEQYF	TGTGCCAGCAGCTTGCCCCGAGGAATCAACTCCTACGAGCAGTACTTC
TRBV4-3	16	TRBJ1-1	few	NA	CASSPSTGRGVAEAFF	TGCGCCAGCAGCCCAAGCACAGGGAGGGGCGTAGCTGAAGCTTTCTTT
TRBV27	14	TRBJ2-7	once	TRBD2	CASSPVAGSYEQYF	TGTGCCAGCAGCCCGGTAGCGGGGAGCTACGAGCAGTACTTC
TRBV5-5	12	TRBJ2-7	NA	TRBD1	CASLQGANEQYF	TGTGCCAGCTTACAGGGGGCTAACGAGCAGTACTTC
TRBV5-1	15	TRBJ1-1	NA	TRBD1	CASSPRQGMDTEAFF	TGCGCCAGCAGCCCGAGACAGGGTATGGACACTGAAGCTTTCTTT
TRBV14	17	TRBJ2-2	NA	TRBD2	CASSSPQGAGVPGELFF	TGTGCCAGCAGCAGCCCCCAGGGAGCGGGAGTGCCCGGGGAGCTGTTTTTT
TRBV27	15	TRBJ1-5	NA	NA	CASSSVEHSNQPQHF	TGTGCCAGCAGTTCCGTGGAACATAGCAATCAGCCCCAGCATTTT
TRBV2	13	TRBJ1-4	NA	NA	CASKGFANEKLFF	TGTGCCAGCAAGGGCTTTGCTAATGAAAAACTGTTTTTT
TRBV29-1	15	TRBJ1-2	NA	TRBD1	CSVEEDTGGYYGYTF	TGCAGCGTTGAAGAGGATACAGGGGGATACTATGGCTACACCTTC
TRBV30	14	TRBJ1-5	NA	NA	CAWSGTSSNQPQHF	TGTGCCTGGAGCGGGACCAGTAGCAATCAGCCCCAGCATTTT
TRBV27	14	TRBJ1-1	NA	NA	CASSLREGHTEAFF	TGTGCCAGCAGTTTAAGAGAGGGGCACACTGAAGCTTTCTTT
TRBV14	15	TRBJ2-5	NA	TRBD2	CASSQRTSGRETQYF	TGTGCCAGCAGCCAACGGACTAGCGGGAGAGAGACCCAGTACTTC
TRBV5-1	14	TRBJ2-7	NA	TRBD2	CASSLTGGKNEQYF	TGCGCCAGCAGCTTGACGGGAGGAAAAAACGAGCAGTACTTC
TRBV19	15	TRBJ1-4	NA	NA	CASAPEGGWGEKLFF	TGTGCCAGTGCCCCGGAGGGGGGATGGGGTGAAAAACTGTTTTTT
TRBV11-2	13	TRBJ2-7	NA	NA	CASSFWGENEQYF	TGTGCCAGCAGCTTTTGGGGGGAGAACGAGCAGTACTTC
TRBV13	16	TRBJ2-1	NA	TRBD2	CASSLAGLATDNEQFF	TGTGCCAGCAGCTTGGCGGGACTAGCGACTGACAATGAGCAGTTCTTC
TRBV11-2	16	TRBJ2-7	NA	NA	CASSSDPGPSVGEQYF	TGTGCCAGCAGCTCCGATCCGGGACCGAGTGTGGGGGAGCAGTACTTC
TRBV27	16	TRBJ2-1	NA	TRBD2	CASSSGTSGPYNEQFF	TGTGCCAGCAGTTCCGGGACTAGCGGGCCGTACAATGAGCAGTTCTTC
TRBV7-8	15	TRBJ1-1	NA	TRBD1	CASSLTGTGDTEAFF	TGTGCCAGCAGCTTGACCGGGACAGGGGACACTGAAGCTTTCTTT
TRBV13	14	TRBJ1-4	NA	NA	CASSSDRANEKLFF	TGTGCCAGCAGCTCGGACAGAGCTAATGAAAAACTGTTTTTT
TRBV2	15	TRBJ1-5	NA	NA	CASRDRDYGDQPQHF	TGTGCCAGCAGGGACCGGGACTACGGGGATCAGCCCCAGCATTTT
TRBV11-3	13	TRBJ2-3	NA	NA	CASSPRDTDTQYF	TGTGCCAGCAGCCCGCGGGACACAGATACGCAGTATTTT
TRBV5-6	13	TRBJ1-2	NA	NA	CASSLRDSAGYTF	TGTGCCAGCAGCTTACGGGACTCGGCGGGCTACACCTTC
TRBV9	13	TRBJ2-7	NA	TRBD2	CASSSGSSYEQYF	TGTGCCAGCAGCAGCGGGAGCAGCTACGAGCAGTACTTC
TRBV6-1	14	TRBJ2-7	NA	NA	CASSEIGISYEQYF	TGTGCCAGCAGTGAAATCGGCATCTCCTACGAGCAGTACTTC
TRBV9	19	TRBJ2-6	NA	NA	CASSVLRDGVSSGANVLTF	TGTGCCAGCAGCGTACTCCGGGACGGTGTGAGCTCTGGGGCCAACGTCCTGACTTTC
TRBV6-1	15	TRBJ2-1	NA	NA	CASSEWETAYNEQFF	TGTGCCAGCAGTGAATGGGAGACGGCCTACAATGAGCAGTTCTTC
TRBV29-1	12	TRBJ2-7	NA	NA	CSVVGPSYEQYF	TGCAGCGTTGTGGGACCCTCCTACGAGCAGTACTTC
TRBV27	13	TRBJ2-1	NA	TRBD1	CASSWGTGGEQFF	TGTGCCAGCAGTTGGGGGACAGGTGGCGAGCAGTTCTTC
TRBV27	16	TRBJ1-5	NA	NA	CASSLYGRALNQPQHF	TGTGCCAGCAGTTTATACGGCAGGGCTCTCAATCAGCCCCAGCATTTT